The TCR beta chain under discussion was sequenced for a study of identical twins' blood T cells. Sample barcodes were added at both library ends during cDNA synthesis. In TCRdb, the 5' RACE reads were re-called with MiXCR into one record per CDR3 protein. The repertoire holds 300,000 to 400,000 distinct CDR3 sequences, with roughly 28% as singletons. Per the germline V gene, CDR1 is SGDLS and CDR2 is YYNGEE. The V end lost 1 base, the J end lost 3 bases, and 4 bases lay between the germline ends. This CDR3 region has 12 residues. The sequenced sample was PBMCs. This receptor was identified in a woman between 18 and 50 years old in good health. The chain links TRBV9 to TRBJ1-1; no reliable D call. CDR3: CASSVLDTEAFF. For the CDR3, the DNA is TGTGCCAGCAGCGTACTGGACACTGAAGCTTTCTTT.